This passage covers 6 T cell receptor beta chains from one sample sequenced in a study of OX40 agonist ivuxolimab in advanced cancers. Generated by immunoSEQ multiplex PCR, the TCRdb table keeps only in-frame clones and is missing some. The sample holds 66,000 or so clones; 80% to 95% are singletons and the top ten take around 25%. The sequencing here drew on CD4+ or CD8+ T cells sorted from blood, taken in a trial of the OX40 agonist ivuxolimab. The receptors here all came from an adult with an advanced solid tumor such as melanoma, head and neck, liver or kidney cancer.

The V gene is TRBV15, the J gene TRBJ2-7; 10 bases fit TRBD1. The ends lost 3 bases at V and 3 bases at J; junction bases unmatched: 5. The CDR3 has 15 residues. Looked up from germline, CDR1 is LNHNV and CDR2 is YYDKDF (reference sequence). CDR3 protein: CATSRPGQGFYEQYV. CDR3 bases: TGTGCCACCAGCAGGCCGGGACAGGGGTTCTACGAGCAGTACGTC.

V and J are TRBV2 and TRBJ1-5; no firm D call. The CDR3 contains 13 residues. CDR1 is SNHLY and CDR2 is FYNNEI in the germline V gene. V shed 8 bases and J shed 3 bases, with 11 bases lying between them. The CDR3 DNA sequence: TGTGCCAGCGACGGACGGAACAATCAGCCCCAGCATTTT. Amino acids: CASDGRNNQPQHF.

The DNA of the CDR3 is TGTGCCAGCAGTTCGGACAGGGGTAGCAATCAGCCCCAGCATTTT. It specifies CASSSDRGSNQPQHF. The chain employs TRBV28 and TRBJ1-5; 9 bases are a match to TRBD1. V trimming: 4 bases; J trimming: 0 bases; junction bases outside the gene matches: 1. The CDR3 contains 15 residues. Germline values: CDR1 MDHEN, CDR2 SYDVKM. Combining the CDR3 with reference TRBV28 and TRBJ1-5 gives the whole variable domain DVKVTQSSRYLVKRTGEKVFLECVQDMDHENMFWYRQDPGLGLRLIYFSYDVKMKEKGDIPEGYSVSREKKERFSLILESASTNQTSMYLCASSSDRGSNQPQHFGDGTRLSIL.

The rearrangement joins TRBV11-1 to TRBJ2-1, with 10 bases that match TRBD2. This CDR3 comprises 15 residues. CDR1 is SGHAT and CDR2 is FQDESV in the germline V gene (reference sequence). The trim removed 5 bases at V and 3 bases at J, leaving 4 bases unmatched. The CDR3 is CASSTGLADYNEQFF. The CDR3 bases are TGTGCCAGCAGCACAGGACTAGCGGACTACAATGAGCAGTTCTTC. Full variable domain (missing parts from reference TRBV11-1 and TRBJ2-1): EAEVAQSPRYKITEKSQAVAFWCDPISGHATLYWYRQILGQGPELLVQFQDESVVDDSQLPKDRFSAERLKGVDSTLKIQPAELGDSAMYLCASSTGLADYNEQFFGPGTRLTVL.

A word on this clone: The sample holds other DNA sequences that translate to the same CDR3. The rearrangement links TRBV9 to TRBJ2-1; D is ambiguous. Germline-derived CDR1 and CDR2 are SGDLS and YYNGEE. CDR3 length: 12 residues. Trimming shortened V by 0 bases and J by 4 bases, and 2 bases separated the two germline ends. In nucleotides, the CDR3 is TGTGCCAGCAGCGTAGGGTACAATGAGCAGTTCTTC. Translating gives CASSVGYNEQFF.

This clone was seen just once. CDR3 DNA: TGTGCCAGCAGCCAAAACCAAGCCTCTATCCTAAATGAGCAGTTCTTC. This codes for CASSQNQASILNEQFF. The rearrangement joins TRBV16 to TRBJ2-1; D ambiguous. The CDR3 consists of 16 residues. From germline, CDR1 is KGHSY and CDR2 FQNENV. Trimming took 2 bases from V and 7 from J, leaving 18 bases between them. The whole variable domain, filled in from reference TRBV16 and TRBJ2-1, reads GEEVAQTPKHLVRGEGQKAKLYCAPIKGHSYVFWYQQVLKNEFKFLISFQNENVFDETGMPKERFSAKCLPNSPCSLEIQATKLEDSAVYFCASSQNQASILNEQFFGPGTRLTVL.